This TCR beta chain was identified during a study of T cells after posttransplantation cyclophosphamide. General observations from the study: Donor-recipient repertoire similarity was low at 1-2 months, rising over year one. Recipient CMV seropositivity and CMV reactivation strongly tracked TRB clonality.

On the day of bone marrow donation, the related graft donor provided peripheral blood. This clone was seen at least ten times. The antigen is not known. The method was immunoSEQ multiplex PCR; TCRdb's version includes in-frame clones alone and lacks a portion of them. The record shows tens of thousands of clones for this sample, with no singletons present. The germline V gene encodes CDR1 MNHEY and CDR2 SMNVEV (reference sequence). This CDR3 region has 16 residues. After removal of 5 bases from V and 7 bases from J, the junction contained 10 bases not matched to a gene. This clonotype was sampled from a man aged 40-50 years in good health, CMV-negative, and a related stem cell transplant donor. The rearrangement uses TRBV27 and TRBJ2-3, with TRBD2 matching 12 bases. The sample comprised PBMCs. The CDR3 DNA reads as TGTGCCAGCAGTGTAGGACTAGCGGGACCCACGAATACGCAGTATTTT. It encodes CASSVGLAGPTNTQYF.